This T cell receptor beta chain was sequenced for a study of blood T cell repertoires in COVID-19. Overall study: PBMCs, B-cell-depleted T cells, or T cells were the source of the cDNA or gDNA that made up the material.

The CDR3 sequence is 19 residues long. In germline, CDR1 is LNHDA, CDR2 SQIVND (reference sequence). The ends lost 7 bases at V and 0 bases at J; junction bases unmatched: 20. TCRdb's copy holds only in-frame clones and misses some; the assay was immunoSEQ multiplex PCR. The data hold about 130,000 clones, with approximately 83% observed a single time. The rearrangement joins TRBV19 to TRBJ1-1; 7 nucleotides match TRBD1. The TCR originated in a woman aged 45-65 years who had recovered from COVID-19. The sequenced material came from peripheral blood. CDR3 nucleotides: TGTGCCAGTACCACATCTCCGGGACAGTACCAACGCTTGAACACTGAAGCTTTCTTT. Protein product: CASTTSPGQYQRLNTEAFF.